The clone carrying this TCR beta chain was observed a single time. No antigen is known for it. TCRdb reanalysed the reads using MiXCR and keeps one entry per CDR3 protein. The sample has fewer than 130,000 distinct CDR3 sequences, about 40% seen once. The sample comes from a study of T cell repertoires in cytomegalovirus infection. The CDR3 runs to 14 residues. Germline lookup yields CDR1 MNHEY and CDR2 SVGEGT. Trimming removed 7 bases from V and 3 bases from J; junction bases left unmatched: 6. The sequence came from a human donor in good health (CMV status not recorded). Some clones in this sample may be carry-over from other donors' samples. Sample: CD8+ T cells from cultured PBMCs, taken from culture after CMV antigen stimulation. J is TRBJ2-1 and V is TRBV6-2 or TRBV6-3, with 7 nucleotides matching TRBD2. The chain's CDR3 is CASKVAGVYNEQFF. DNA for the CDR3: TGTGCCAGCAAGGTAGCGGGCGTCTACAATGAGCAGTTCTTC.